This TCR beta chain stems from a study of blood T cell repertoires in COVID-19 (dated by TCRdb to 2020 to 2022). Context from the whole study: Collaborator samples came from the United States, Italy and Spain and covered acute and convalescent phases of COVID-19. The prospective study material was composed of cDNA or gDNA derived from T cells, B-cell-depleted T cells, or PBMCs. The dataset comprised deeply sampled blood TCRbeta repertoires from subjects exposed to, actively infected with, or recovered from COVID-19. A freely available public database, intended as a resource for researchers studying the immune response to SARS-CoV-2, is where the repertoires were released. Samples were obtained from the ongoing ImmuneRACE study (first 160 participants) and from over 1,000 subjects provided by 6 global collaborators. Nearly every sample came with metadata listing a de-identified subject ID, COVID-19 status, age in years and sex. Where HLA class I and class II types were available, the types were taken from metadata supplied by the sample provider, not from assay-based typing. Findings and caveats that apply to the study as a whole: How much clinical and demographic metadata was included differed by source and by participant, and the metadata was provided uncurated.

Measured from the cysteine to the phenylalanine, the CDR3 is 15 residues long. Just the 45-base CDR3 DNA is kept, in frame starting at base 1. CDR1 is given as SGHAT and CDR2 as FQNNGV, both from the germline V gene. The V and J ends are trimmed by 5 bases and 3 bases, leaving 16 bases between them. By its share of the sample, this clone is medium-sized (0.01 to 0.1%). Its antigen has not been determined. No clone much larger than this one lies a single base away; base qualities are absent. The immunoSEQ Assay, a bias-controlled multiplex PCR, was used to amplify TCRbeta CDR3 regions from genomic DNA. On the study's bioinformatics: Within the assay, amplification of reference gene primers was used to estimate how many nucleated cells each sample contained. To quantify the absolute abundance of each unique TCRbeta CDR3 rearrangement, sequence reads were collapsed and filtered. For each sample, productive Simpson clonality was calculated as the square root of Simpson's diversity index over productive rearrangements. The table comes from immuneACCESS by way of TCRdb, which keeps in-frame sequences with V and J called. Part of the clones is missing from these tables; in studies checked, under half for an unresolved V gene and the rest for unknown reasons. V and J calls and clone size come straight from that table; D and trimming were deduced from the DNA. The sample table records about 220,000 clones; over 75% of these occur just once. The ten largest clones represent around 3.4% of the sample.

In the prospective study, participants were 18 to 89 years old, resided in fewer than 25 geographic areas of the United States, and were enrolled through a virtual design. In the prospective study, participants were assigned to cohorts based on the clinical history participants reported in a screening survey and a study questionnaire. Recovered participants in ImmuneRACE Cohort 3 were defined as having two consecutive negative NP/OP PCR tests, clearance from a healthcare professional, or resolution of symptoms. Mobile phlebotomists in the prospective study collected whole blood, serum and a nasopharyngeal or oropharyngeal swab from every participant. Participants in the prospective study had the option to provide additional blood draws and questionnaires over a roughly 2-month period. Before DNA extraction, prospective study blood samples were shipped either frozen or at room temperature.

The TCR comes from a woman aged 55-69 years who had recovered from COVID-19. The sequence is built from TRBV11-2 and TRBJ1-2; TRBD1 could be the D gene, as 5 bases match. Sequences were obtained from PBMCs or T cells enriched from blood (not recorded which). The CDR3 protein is CASSPGGGSHYGYTF. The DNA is TGTGCCAGCAGCCCGGGCGGGGGAAGTCACTATGGCTACACCTTC.